One sample yielded the 13 T cell receptor beta chains listed below, sequenced in a study of healthy donors' naive CD4 and CD8 T cells. Starting from approximately 500 ng of total RNA, TCR libraries were made with linear amplification. MiXCR, applied by TCRdb to the reads, yields one record per CDR3 protein. The repertoire consists of roughly 200,000 distinct CDR3 sequences, with 65% to 75% occurring once and the leading ten covering 2% to 2.5%. The sample consisted of naive CD4+ and CD8+ T cells sorted from blood, pooled from several donors. These TCRs come from a pool of human donors in good health; the sample pools cells from several healthy donors.

The V and J genes are TRBV29-1 and TRBJ1-2; D gene unclear. V lost 3 bases to trimming and J lost 4 bases, with 15 bases between them. From germline, CDR1 is SQVTM and CDR2 ANQGSEA. The CDR3 length is 14 residues. CDR3 DNA sequence: TGCAGCGTTGATGGCGACCCCCTGGGCTATGGCTACACCTTC. Protein: CSVDGDPLGYGYTF.

The gene calls are TRBV27 and TRBJ1-2; D uncertain. Germline loops: CDR1 MNHEY, CDR2 SMNVEV (reference sequence). The CDR3 has 13 amino acids. Trimming removed 2 bases from V and 5 bases from J, with 9 bases in between. This CDR3 reads CASSLLGGYGYTF. The CDR3 region has the DNA TGTGCCAGCAGTTTACTGGGTGGTTATGGCTACACCTTC.

The chain employs TRBV6-5 and TRBJ2-7; D possibly corresponds to TRBD1 (6 bases). Looked up from germline, CDR1 is MNHEY and CDR2 is SVGAGI. The CDR3 is 11 amino acids. With 6 bases removed from V and 13 bases from J, the gap between germline ends came to 16 bases. The CDR3 bases are TGTGCCAGCAGCGCCGGGACACCGGTTTACTTC. It specifies CASSAGTPVYF.

V and J are TRBV19 and TRBJ1-2, with D unresolved. The V gene lost 0 bases and the J gene lost 3 bases, with 5 bases spanning the gap. Looked up from germline, CDR1 is LNHDA and CDR2 is SQIVND (reference sequence). The CDR3 sequence is 13 residues long. The CDR3 bases are TGTGCCAGTAGTATAGAGACGGACTATGGCTACACCTTC. It encodes CASSIETDYGYTF.

CDR3 sequence (DNA): TGTGCCAGCAGTCAACTAGTTGTACCCTCCTACGAGCAGTACTTC. Its translation is CASSQLVVPSYEQYF. V and J are TRBV6-2 or TRBV6-3 and TRBJ2-7; perhaps TRBD2 as D (5 bases). V gave up 5 bases and J gave up 0 bases, with 14 bases separating them. CDR3 length equals 15 residues. Germline CDR1 and CDR2: MNHEY and SVGEGT.

This clonotype showed up just a few times. The rearrangement joins TRBV29-1 to TRBJ2-3; no clear D. The germline V gene encodes CDR1 SQVTM and CDR2 ANQGSEA. V lost 7 bases and J 4 bases, leaving 6 bases between the germline ends. This CDR3 comprises 10 residues. CDR3 residues: CSATADTQYF. CDR3 in DNA: TGCAGCGCCACGGCAGATACGCAGTATTTT.

CDR3 loop: CASSVWTERNQPQHF. The CDR3 DNA reads as TGTGCCAGTAGTGTTTGGACAGAGAGGAATCAGCCCCAGCATTTT. The gene calls are TRBV19 and TRBJ1-5; D possibly corresponds to TRBD1 (6 bases). Per the germline V gene, CDR1 is LNHDA and CDR2 is SQIVND (reference sequence). Trimming shortened V by 5 bases and J by 4 bases, and 15 bases separated the two germline ends. The CDR3 runs to 15 residues. The whole variable domain, remainder taken from reference TRBV19 and TRBJ1-5, is DGGITQSPKYLFRKEGQNVTLSCEQNLNHDAMYWYRQDPGQGLRLIYYSQIVNDFQKGDIAEGYSVSREKKESFPLTVTSAQKNPTAFYLCASSVWTERNQPQHFGDGTRLSIL.

This chain connects TRBV30 to TRBJ2-3; no definite D call. Trimming left V 0 bases short and J 4 bases short, with 2 bases between. Per germline, CDR1 GTSNPN and CDR2 SVGIG (reference sequence). The CDR3 sequence is 11 residues long. CDR3 residues: CAWSVPDTQYF. In nucleotides, the CDR3 is TGTGCCTGGAGTGTACCAGATACGCAGTATTTT.

DNA for the CDR3: TGTGCCAGCAGTTACCCGGGGAACTACAATGAGCAGTTCTTC. It yields the protein CASSYPGNYNEQFF. The chain couples TRBV6-5 to TRBJ2-1; D may be TRBD2 (5 bases). Germline CDR1 and CDR2: MNHEY and SVGAGI. This CDR3 is 14 amino acids long. The V end lost 2 bases, the J end lost 3 bases, and 8 bases lay between the germline ends.

The V call is TRBV19, the J call TRBJ2-1, with a tentative D call TRBD1 (6 bases). Between the trimmed V and J ends, which lost 7 bases and 2 bases, there was a span of 12 bases. Germline CDR1 is LNHDA and CDR2 is SQIVND (reference sequence). The CDR3 is 14 residues long. Written as DNA, the CDR3 is TGTGCCAGTAAACAGGGTTCGGCCTACAATGAGCAGTTCTTC. It specifies CASKQGSAYNEQFF.

The rearrangement uses TRBV20-1 and TRBJ2-2; D may match TRBD1 or TRBD2 (5 bases each). Germline CDR1 DFQATT, CDR2 SNEGSKA (reference sequence). This CDR3 region has 14 residues. With 5 bases removed from V and 1 base from J, the gap between germline ends came to 11 bases. Written as DNA, the CDR3 is TGCAGTGCTCTAGGGACGGAGAACACCGGGGAGCTGTTTTTT. Translated: CSALGTENTGELFF.

This sequence joins TRBV19 and TRBJ1-2; possible D gene TRBD1, 5 bases. Per germline, CDR1 LNHDA and CDR2 SQIVND (reference sequence). The CDR3 runs to 15 residues. The V end lost 2 bases, the J end lost 2 bases, and 12 bases lay between the germline ends. The CDR3 sequence is CASSIMAGMNYGYTF. The CDR3 coding sequence is TGTGCCAGTAGTATAATGGCAGGGATGAACTATGGCTACACCTTC.

The chain uses TRBV30 and TRBJ2-7; D may match TRBD1 or TRBD2 (6 bases each). V was cut by 2 bases and J by 1 base, with 12 bases left in between. Per the germline V gene, CDR1 is GTSNPN and CDR2 is SVGIG (reference sequence). This CDR3 is built from 14 residues. CDR3 in DNA: TGTGCCTGGAGTAAGGGAGGACAGTCCTACGAGCAGTACTTC. It is translated as CAWSKGGQSYEQYF.